Shown below are 9 T cell receptor beta chains from a single sample sequenced in a study of T cell changes during pregnancy in multiple sclerosis. The assay was immunoSEQ multiplex PCR, and TCRdb's table has in-frame clones only and misses some. Seen here are fewer than 110,000 clones, about 91% observed once, and the top ten hold around 0.92%. The sample here was peripheral blood, taken after pregnancy. The receptors derive from a female donor with multiple sclerosis, enrolled in a pregnancy study.

The V call is TRBV9, the J call TRBJ2-1; 11 bases are shared with TRBD2. Germline V gene data show CDR1 as SGDLS and CDR2 as YYNGEE. V shed 1 base and J 9 bases; nucleotides not matched to a gene: 6. The CDR3 totals 15 residues. CDR3 coding DNA: TGTGCCAGCAGCGTATTTACTAGCGGGAGTGGTGAGCAGTTCTTC. This sequence encodes CASSVFTSGSGEQFF.

V gene TRBV14 combines with J gene TRBJ1-4; TRBD1 is a possible D gene (5 bases). The CDR3 runs to 16 residues. V lost 4 bases and J lost 7, with 19 bases in between. Germline CDR1 and CDR2: SGHDN and FVKESK. The CDR3 here is CASSLNQGAGREKLFF. The CDR3 DNA follows: TGTGCCAGCAGCCTGAATCAGGGAGCGGGTCGTGAAAAACTGTTTTTT.

V usage is TRBV9 and J usage is TRBJ1-3; tentatively, D is TRBD1 (5 bases). Trimming shortened V by 3 bases and J by 0 bases, and 7 bases separated the two germline ends. CDR1 is SGDLS, CDR2 YYNGEE, per germline. The CDR3 runs 14 residues. The CDR3 loop is CASSGGFSGNTIYF. The CDR3 DNA is TGTGCCAGCAGCGGGGGCTTCTCTGGAAACACCATATATTTT.

The chain is built from TRBV19 and TRBJ1-6; D is perhaps TRBD1 (6 bases). V was clipped by 10 bases and J by 7 bases, with 26 bases between them. Germline V lookup: CDR1 LNHDA, CDR2 SQIVND (reference sequence). The CDR3 has 17 residues. CDR3 loop: CATMGRDTGQVNSPLHF. Here the CDR3 DNA reads TGTGCCACTATGGGGAGGGACACCGGTCAGGTGAATTCACCCCTCCACTTT.

This chain connects TRBV18 to TRBJ2-1; TRBD2 agrees at 8 bases. Germline V gene lookup returns CDR1 KGHSH and CDR2 LQKENI. J was trimmed by 15 bases and V by 5 bases; bases with no gene match: 24. The CDR3 runs to 17 residues. This CDR3 is CASSSGRGGLAGSLPFF. CDR3 DNA: TGTGCCAGCTCATCAGGGAGGGGTGGACTAGCCGGGAGTTTGCCGTTCTTC.

This clone has a single count. The CDR3 reads CASSIGTASYEQYF. In DNA, the CDR3 is TGTGCCAGTAGTATAGGGACAGCTTCCTACGAGCAGTACTTC. V is TRBV19 and J is TRBJ2-7; TRBD1 is a possible D gene (6 bases). Germline CDR1 reads LNHDA; CDR2 reads SQIVND (reference sequence). V dropped 1 base and J dropped 1 base, with 8 bases sitting between them. This CDR3 is 14 amino acids long.

This clone was seen a handful of times. The chain links TRBV19 to TRBJ2-7; the D is unclear. From germline, CDR1 is LNHDA and CDR2 SQIVND (reference sequence). V was cut by 6 bases and J by 4 bases, with 10 bases left in between. The CDR3 runs 12 residues. The CDR3 DNA sequence: TGTGCCAGTAGATTGACTGAATACGAGCAGTACTTC. This codes for CASRLTEYEQYF.

The chain uses TRBV7-6 and TRBJ2-5; 9 nucleotides match TRBD2. This CDR3 contains 15 residues. J was trimmed by 2 bases and V by 9 bases; bases with no gene match: 10. Germline V gene sequence: CDR1 SGHVS, CDR2 FNYEAQ. The CDR3 DNA is TGTGCCAGTATGCTGAACCTAGCGGGGCAAGAGACCCAGTACTTC. This translates into CASMLNLAGQETQYF.

This chain uses TRBV15 with TRBJ1-5; no definite D call. The CDR3 totals 13 residues. CDR1 is LNHNV and CDR2 is YYDKDF in the germline V gene (reference sequence). V was pared by 5 bases and J by 4 bases, with 9 bases between. CDR3 sequence reads: CATSDDRNQPQHF. The CDR3 DNA reads TGTGCCACCAGCGATGATAGAAATCAGCCCCAGCATTTT.